This T cell receptor (beta chain) was captured by sequencing in a study of blood T cell repertoires in COVID-19 (dated by TCRdb to the early 2020s). Notes on the research overall: Collaborator samples came from the United States, Italy and Spain and covered acute and convalescent phases of COVID-19. The prospective study material was composed of cDNA or gDNA derived from T cells, B-cell-depleted T cells, or PBMCs. Subjects who had been exposed to COVID-19, were actively infected with it, or had recovered from it provided the deeply sampled blood TCRbeta repertoires that made up the dataset. The repertoires were released in a freely available public database meant as a resource for research on the immune response to SARS-CoV-2. Samples came from the ongoing ImmuneRACE study (first 160 participants) plus 1,254 subjects from 6 global collaborators. Nearly every sample came with metadata listing a de-identified subject ID, COVID-19 status, age in years and sex. Where available, HLA class I and class II types were obtained from metadata supplied by the sample provider rather than from assay-based typing.

TCRbeta CDR3 regions were amplified from genomic DNA by means of the immunoSEQ Assay, a bias-controlled multiplex PCR. The paper's data handling went like this. The number of nucleated cells in each sample was estimated from the amplification of reference gene primers within the assay. To quantify the absolute abundance of each unique TCRbeta CDR3 rearrangement, sequence reads were collapsed and filtered. For each sample, productive Simpson clonality was calculated by taking the square root of Simpson's diversity index across productive rearrangements. The table was pulled from immuneACCESS by TCRdb, which kept in-frame rearrangements only. Such tables lose some clones; where checked, under half of the loss comes from unresolved V genes, and the rest has no known cause. Clonal size and the V and J genes are those of that table, whereas D and trimming came from the DNA. The sample table records approximately 400,000 clones; about 91% of these occur just once. Of the sample, around 12% is held by the ten largest clones.

Between the V and J ends, shortened by 6 bases and 0 bases respectively, the junction contains 15 bases. The CDR3 runs 16 residues from the cysteine to the phenylalanine. Just the 48-base CDR3 DNA is kept, in frame starting at base 1. The germline V gene encodes CDR1 SEHNR and CDR2 FQNEAQ (reference sequence). Turning to this clone: No antigen is known for it. It has no much larger one-base neighbor in the sample; base qualities were not kept.

The full study reports these points: How much clinical and demographic metadata was included differed by source and by participant, and the metadata was provided uncurated.

In Seattle, one collaborating source enrolled patients while the infection was active and tracked those patients longitudinally over the course of disease. Collaborating institutions collected whole blood in K2EDTA tubes following their own protocols. For TCRbeta analysis, collaborators shipped samples as frozen whole blood, isolated PBMCs, or DNA extracted from either of those sample types. The specimen sequenced was peripheral blood. The receptor was derived from a woman aged 45 to 65 with COVID-19, enrolled during active disease. The chain couples TRBV7-9 to TRBJ1-3; a tentative D match to TRBD1 spans 6 bases. CDR3 loop: CASRRTASYSGNTIYF. The nucleotide sequence reads as follows: TGTGCCAGCAGGCGGACAGCTTCTTACTCTGGAAACACCATATATTTT.